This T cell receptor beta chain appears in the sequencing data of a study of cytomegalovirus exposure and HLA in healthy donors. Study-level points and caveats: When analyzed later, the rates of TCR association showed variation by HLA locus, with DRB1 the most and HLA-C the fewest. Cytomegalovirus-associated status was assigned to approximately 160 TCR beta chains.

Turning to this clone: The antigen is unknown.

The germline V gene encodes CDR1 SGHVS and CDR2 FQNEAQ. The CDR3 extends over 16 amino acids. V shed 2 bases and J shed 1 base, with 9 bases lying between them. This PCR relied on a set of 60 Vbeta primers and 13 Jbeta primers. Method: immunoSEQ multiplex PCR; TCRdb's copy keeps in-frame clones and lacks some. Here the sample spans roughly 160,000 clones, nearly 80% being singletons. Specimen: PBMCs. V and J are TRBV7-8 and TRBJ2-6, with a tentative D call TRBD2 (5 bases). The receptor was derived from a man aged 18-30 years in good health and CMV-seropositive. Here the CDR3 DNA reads TGTGCCAGCAGCTTATCAGGACTTTCTGGGGCCAACGTCCTGACTTTC. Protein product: CASSLSGLSGANVLTF.